These 25 T cell receptor beta chains originate from one sample sequenced in a study of shared clonotypes between healthy human individuals. Measured with immunoSEQ multiplex PCR; TCRdb has only the in-frame clones, and not every one. The sample holds 550,000 to 850,000 clones, approximately 79% seen once. The specimen was memory CD4+ T cells sorted from blood. Regarding subset: CD45RA-negative fraction. The receptors originated from a woman aged 30 to 39 in good health.

The chain has TRBV7-9 and TRBJ1-5; no firm D call. This CDR3 spans 13 amino acids. The V end was cut by 3 bases, the J end by 5 bases, with 8 bases between. Germline CDR1 is SEHNR and CDR2 is FQNEAQ (reference sequence). CDR3 DNA sequence: TGTGCCAGCAGCTTCGGGCAAGATCAGCCCCAGCATTTT. It is translated as CASSFGQDQPQHF.

This clone was picked up a small number of times. The chain couples TRBV14 to TRBJ2-7; D possibly corresponds to TRBD1 (6 bases). Between the trimmed V and J ends, which lost 3 bases and 6 bases, there was a span of 15 bases. The germline V gene has CDR1 SGHDN and CDR2 FVKESK. This CDR3 comprises 14 residues. CDR3 loop: CASSHETPGAEQYF. The CDR3 region has the DNA TGTGCCAGCAGCCATGAGACTCCAGGGGCCGAGCAGTACTTC.

CDR3 sequence: CATSTGETGGYNEQFF. The CDR3 DNA reads as TGTGCCACCAGCACCGGGGAGACAGGGGGTTACAATGAGCAGTTCTTC. The chain employs TRBV15 and TRBJ2-1; 9 bases line up with TRBD1. This CDR3 is built from 16 residues. The germline gives CDR1 LNHNV, CDR2 YYDKDF (reference sequence). Trimming cost V 4 bases and J 4 bases; bases outside gene matches: 8. The variable domain in full, with the rest retrieved from reference TRBV15 and TRBJ2-1, is DAMVIQNPRYQVTQFGKPVTLSCSQTLNHNVMYWYQQKSSQAPKLLFHYYDKDFNNEADTPDNFQSRRPNTSFCFLDIRSPGLGDTAMYLCATSTGETGGYNEQFFGPGTRLTVL.

The J gene is TRBJ2-1, the V gene TRBV29-1, with 9 bases lining up with TRBD2. Trimming at V came to 3 bases and at J to 5 bases, leaving 2 bases not matched to a gene. Germline V gene data show CDR1 as SQVTM and CDR2 as ANQGSEA. This CDR3 has 13 residues. CDR3 sequence: CSVESGRNNEQFF. The CDR3 DNA reads as TGCAGCGTTGAGAGCGGGAGGAACAATGAGCAGTTCTTC.

V gene TRBV14 combines with J gene TRBJ1-4; tentative D call: TRBD1 (6 bases). The V and J ends lost 2 bases and 8 bases respectively, with 12 bases between them. Germline V lookup: CDR1 SGHDN, CDR2 FVKESK. The CDR3 is 14 amino acids. Here the CDR3 DNA reads TGTGCCAGCAGCCAACCGGGACAACGGGAAAAACTGTTTTTT. Translation: CASSQPGQREKLFF.

This sequence joins TRBV5-1 and TRBJ2-7; 10 bases are shared with TRBD2. The CDR3 extends over 15 amino acids. The ends lost 4 bases at V and 3 bases at J; junction bases unmatched: 7. Looked up from germline, CDR1 is SGHRS and CDR2 is YFSETQ. CDR3 DNA: TGCGCCAGCAGCGGGGGGTCTAGCGGGAGCTACGAGCAGTACTTC. It specifies CASSGGSSGSYEQYF.

A note on this clone: Other DNA sequences in the same sample also yield this CDR3. The rearrangement links TRBV5-1 to TRBJ2-1; unclear D gene. Trimming removed 0 bases at V and 3 bases at J, with 10 bases between. This CDR3 is built from 15 residues. Looked up from germline, CDR1 is SGHRS and CDR2 is YFSETQ. The CDR3 DNA is TGCGCCAGCAGCTTGGCGAGCGCCAACTACAATGAGCAGTTCTTC. This translates into CASSLASANYNEQFF.

V is TRBV29-1 and J is TRBJ1-1; 11 bases are shared with TRBD1. Germline CDR1 is SQVTM and CDR2 is ANQGSEA. The CDR3 runs 13 residues. Trimming cost V 6 bases and J 6 bases; bases outside gene matches: 6. Written as DNA, the CDR3 is TGCAGCGTCGTGGGACAGGGGGAATCTGAAGCTTTCTTT. Amino acid sequence: CSVVGQGESEAFF.

The V call is TRBV19, the J call TRBJ1-2; D is undetermined. Germline CDR1 is LNHDA and CDR2 is SQIVND (reference sequence). This CDR3 is 13 amino acids long. Trimming shortened V by 5 bases and J by 5 bases, and 12 bases separated the two germline ends. CDR3 loop: CASSPGRAYGYTF. DNA of the CDR3: TGTGCCAGTAGTCCCGGCAGAGCTTATGGCTACACCTTC.

The V and J genes are TRBV19 and TRBJ2-3, with 8 positions matching TRBD2. V trimming: 6 bases; J trimming: 0 bases; junction bases outside the gene matches: 17. Germline CDR1 and CDR2: LNHDA and SQIVND (reference sequence). This CDR3 has 19 amino acids. The CDR3 nucleotides are TGTGCCAGTAGCAACCCCCGGCGAATAGCGGGGCCTAGCACAGATACGCAGTATTTT. Translated, it gives CASSNPRRIAGPSTDTQYF.

The J gene is TRBJ2-5, the V gene TRBV10-3; D is perhaps TRBD2 (6 bases). V gave up 5 bases and J gave up 4 bases, with 14 bases separating them. CDR1 and CDR2 (germline): ENHRY, SYGVKD. CDR3 length: 14 amino acids. CDR3 in DNA: TGTGCCATCAGTATTCTAGGAGCGGGAGAGACCCAGTACTTC. Translation: CAISILGAGETQYF.

The CDR3 here is CASSPNFEGTGIYEQYF. CDR3 nucleotides: TGTGCCAGTAGCCCGAATTTTGAGGGGACAGGGATATACGAGCAGTACTTC. The J gene is TRBJ2-7, the V gene TRBV19; 9 bases are shared with TRBD1. The trim removed 6 bases at V and 4 bases at J, leaving 16 bases unmatched. Germline-derived CDR1 and CDR2 are LNHDA and SQIVND (reference sequence). The CDR3 runs 17 residues.

The V and J genes are TRBV6-6 and TRBJ1-2, with D possibly matching TRBD1 (5 bases). The CDR3 spans 13 residues. The V end was cut by 5 bases, the J end by 8 bases, with 15 bases between. Germline V CDR1 and CDR2: MNHNY, SVGAGI (reference sequence). CDR3 bases: TGTGCCAGCAGTGGGGGGACCCCCAAGGGCTACACCTTC. This codes for CASSGGTPKGYTF.

J is TRBJ1-2 and V is TRBV28; D gene uncertain. CDR3 length equals 12 residues. V was trimmed by 10 bases and J by 2 bases, leaving 11 bases between them. Germline V lookup: CDR1 MDHEN, CDR2 SYDVKM. CDR3 sequence reads: CATYSLNYGYTF. For the CDR3, the DNA is TGTGCCACCTACAGCCTAAACTATGGCTACACCTTC.

This chain connects TRBV6-4 to TRBJ2-1; 11 nucleotides match TRBD2. This CDR3 comprises 15 residues. Losses at the gene ends were 0 bases for V and 6 bases for J; bases not matched to a gene: 1. The germline CDR1 and CDR2 sequences are MRHNA and SNTAGT. For the CDR3, the DNA is TGTGCCAGCAGTGACTCTGGGACTAGCGGCAATGAGCAGTTCTTC. Protein sequence: CASSDSGTSGNEQFF.

The V and J genes are TRBV27 and TRBJ2-1; 9 bases are shared with TRBD2. Losses at the gene ends were 2 bases for V and 6 bases for J; bases not matched to a gene: 11. The length of the CDR3 is 17 residues. Germline V gene lookup returns CDR1 MNHEY and CDR2 SMNVEV (reference sequence). CDR3 loop: CASSLPPFGGRANEQFF. In DNA, the CDR3 is TGTGCCAGCAGTTTACCCCCCTTTGGCGGGAGGGCCAATGAGCAGTTCTTC.

The CDR3 DNA follows: TGTGCCAGCAGCCAAGGTAACGGAGACATTCAGTACTTC. Protein sequence: CASSQGNGDIQYF. The V call is TRBV14, the J call TRBJ2-4, with D hard to call. The CDR3 is made up of 13 amino acids. V lost 1 base, J lost 8 bases, and 9 bases lay in between. The germline gives CDR1 SGHDN, CDR2 FVKESK.

The chain is built from TRBV9 and TRBJ2-1; 8 nucleotides line up with TRBD2. Germline CDR1 is SGDLS and CDR2 is YYNGEE. After removal of 7 bases from V and 4 bases from J, the junction contained 10 bases not matched to a gene. The CDR3 covers 15 residues. As DNA, the CDR3 is TGTGCCAGCGGGCGGGGGGACTCGCTTTACAATGAGCAGTTCTTC. It translates to CASGRGDSLYNEQFF.

The chain joins TRBV30 to TRBJ2-3; D is ambiguous. V lost 0 bases and J lost 6, with 7 bases in between. The CDR3 totals 12 residues. Germline V gives CDR1 GTSNPN, CDR2 SVGIG (reference sequence). The CDR3 DNA is TGTGCCTGGAGTGTATCCGGGGATACGCAGTATTTT. Amino acids: CAWSVSGDTQYF.

V gene TRBV9 combines with J gene TRBJ1-3, with 9 positions matching TRBD1. The CDR3 has 15 residues. Germline V gene sequence: CDR1 SGDLS, CDR2 YYNGEE. After removal of 4 bases from V and 1 base from J, the junction contained 3 bases not matched to a gene. As DNA, the CDR3 is TGTGCCAGCAGCCCCGGGACAGGGTCTGGAAACACCATATATTTT. Protein: CASSPGTGSGNTIYF.

This clone was observed once. This chain links TRBV2 with TRBJ2-2, with 8 bases lining up with TRBD2. Per the germline V gene, CDR1 is SNHLY and CDR2 is FYNNEI. The CDR3 has 15 amino acids. Unmatched junction bases numbered 10, after V lost 6 bases and J lost 7 bases. Here the CDR3 reads CASRPGTSLRGELFF. The CDR3 DNA sequence: TGTGCCAGCAGACCCGGGACTAGTCTACGCGGGGAGCTGTTTTTT.

This clone was observed a few times. The chain combines TRBV2 with TRBJ2-5; D unresolved. V was pared by 5 bases and J by 2 bases, with 9 bases between. The CDR3 spans 13 residues. CDR1 SNHLY and CDR2 FYNNEI come from the germline V gene. CDR3 sequence (DNA): TGTGCCAGCAGTCGGACGGATCAAGAGACCCAGTACTTC. Protein product: CASSRTDQETQYF.

The V call is TRBV29-1, the J call TRBJ2-7, with D tentatively TRBD2 (5 bases). The CDR3 runs 12 residues. V was cut by 4 bases and J by 3 bases, with 10 bases left in between. CDR1 SQVTM and CDR2 ANQGSEA come from the germline V gene. In nucleotides, the CDR3 is TGCAGCGTTGTTTCGGGAAACTACGAGCAGTACTTC. Its protein product is CSVVSGNYEQYF.

This clone was recorded a few times. The V gene is TRBV6-1, the J gene TRBJ1-4; D remains unclear. Germline V CDR1 and CDR2: MNHNS, SASEGT. The CDR3 sequence is 14 residues long. V was cut by 3 bases and J by 4 bases, with 9 bases left in between. CDR3 amino acids: CASSDPGINEKLFF. CDR3 nucleotides: TGTGCCAGCAGTGACCCTGGAATTAATGAAAAACTGTTTTTT.

V gene TRBV6-1 combines with J gene TRBJ2-7; perhaps TRBD2 as D (7 bases). The CDR3 spans 14 residues. The germline gives CDR1 MNHNS, CDR2 SASEGT. V was pared by 11 bases and J by 4 bases, with 21 bases between. CDR3 sequence reads: CAGGNAGETYEQYF. CDR3 bases: TGTGCCGGGGGCAACGCGGGAGAAACTTACGAGCAGTACTTC.